What follows are 30 T cell receptor beta chains derived from one specimen sequenced in a study of radiotherapy plus CTLA-4 blockade in lung cancer. The table came from immunoSEQ multiplex PCR; TCRdb's copy has only in-frame clones and leaves some out. The sample yields more than 95,000 clones, around 79% seen once. Sequenced here: peripheral blood, sampled from a patient treated with radiotherapy plus ipilimumab. The receptors originated from a human donor with non-small cell lung cancer who had a partial response to radiotherapy plus ipilimumab. Some clones in this sample may be carry-over from other donors' samples.

The CDR3 is CASSPGTGPNEKLFF. As DNA, the CDR3 is TGTGCCAGCAGCCCCGGGACAGGACCTAATGAAAAACTGTTTTTT. The V gene is TRBV5-6, the J gene TRBJ1-4; 8 bases fit TRBD1. Per germline, CDR1 SGHDT and CDR2 YYEEEE. V trimming: 4 bases; J trimming: 3 bases; junction bases outside the gene matches: 5. This CDR3 has 15 amino acids.

The chain has TRBV6-6 and TRBJ2-7, with D maybe TRBD1 (5 bases). Germline values: CDR1 MNHNY, CDR2 SVGAGI (reference sequence). This CDR3 region has 15 residues. V gave up 2 bases and J gave up 3 bases, with 14 bases separating them. This CDR3 reads CASSYTKDTVYEQYF. The CDR3 DNA reads as TGTGCCAGCAGTTACACAAAGGACACAGTCTACGAGCAGTACTTC.

The chain is built from TRBV7-2 and TRBJ2-1; D perhaps matches TRBD1 (6 bases). V lost 2 bases to trimming and J lost 8 bases, with 10 bases between them. The CDR3 has 13 amino acids. Germline lookup yields CDR1 SGHTA and CDR2 FQGNSA. The chain's CDR3 is CASSLPGEYEQFF. Written as DNA, the CDR3 is TGTGCCAGCAGCTTACCAGGGGAATATGAGCAGTTCTTC.

This chain connects TRBV28 to TRBJ2-5, with D tentatively TRBD1 (6 bases). The germline CDR1 and CDR2 sequences are MDHEN and SYDVKM. The CDR3 contains 14 residues. Trimming stripped 5 bases from V and 5 bases from J, with 15 bases between. In nucleotides, the CDR3 is TGTGCCAGCAGTCCCATCCAGGGGCCGGAGACCCAGTACTTC. Protein sequence: CASSPIQGPETQYF.

This clone came up a few times. The chain has TRBV7-9 and TRBJ1-4, with 7 bases lining up with TRBD1. The CDR3 has 18 residues. From germline, CDR1 is SEHNR and CDR2 FQNEAQ (reference sequence). With V trimmed by 4 bases and J by 1 base, 12 bases remained unmatched. CDR3: CASSSTAQGWGTNEKLFF. In DNA, the CDR3 is TGTGCCAGCAGCTCCACCGCACAGGGGTGGGGAACTAATGAAAAACTGTTTTTT.

V usage is TRBV11-3 and J usage is TRBJ2-5; 8 positions agree with TRBD1. V lost 5 bases to trimming and J lost 2 bases; unmatched junction nucleotides: 10. This CDR3 comprises 16 residues. Germline V gives CDR1 SGHNT, CDR2 YENEEA. The CDR3 spells CASSPRADRGQETQYF. In DNA, the CDR3 is TGTGCCAGCAGCCCCCGGGCCGACAGGGGACAAGAGACCCAGTACTTC. The variable domain in full, completed from reference TRBV11-3 and TRBJ2-5, reads EAGVVQSPRYKIIEKKQPVAFWCNPISGHNTLYWYLQNLGQGPELLIRYENEEAVDDSQLPKDRFSAERLKGVDSTLKIQPAELGDSAVYLCASSPRADRGQETQYFGPGTRLLVL.

This clone was observed a single time. The chain couples TRBV11-2 to TRBJ2-7, with D possibly TRBD1 on 5 matching bases. V dropped 8 bases and J dropped 5 bases, with 10 bases sitting between them. The CDR3 sequence is 11 residues long. Germline V CDR1 and CDR2: SGHAT, FQNNGV. The CDR3 is CASQGYHEQYF. The CDR3 coding sequence is TGTGCCAGCCAGGGATACCACGAGCAGTACTTC.

The chain couples TRBV9 to TRBJ2-7; 11 bases are a match to TRBD1. Losses at the gene ends were 0 bases for V and 5 bases for J; bases not matched to a gene: 19. CDR3 length equals 20 residues. From germline, CDR1 is SGDLS and CDR2 YYNGEE. The CDR3 region is CASSVGPMDIGQGAVNEQYF. In nucleotides, the CDR3 is TGTGCCAGCAGCGTAGGCCCCATGGATATCGGACAGGGGGCTGTAAACGAGCAGTACTTC.

This clone has only a few counts. The chain recombines TRBV29-1 with TRBJ2-2, with D maybe TRBD1 (6 bases). Germline V CDR1 and CDR2: SQVTM, ANQGSEA. This CDR3 comprises 13 residues. V was pared by 7 bases and J by 4 bases, with 13 bases between. CDR3 amino acids: CSAKQQGTGELFF. In nucleotides, the CDR3 is TGCAGCGCAAAACAACAGGGCACCGGGGAGCTGTTTTTT.

The chain carries TRBV11-3 and TRBJ1-2; a weak D match, TRBD1 (6 bases). Germline V CDR1 and CDR2: SGHNT, YENEEA. Trimming took 1 base from V and 6 from J, leaving 12 bases between them. CDR3 length: 14 amino acids. This CDR3 is CASSLGRGGDGYTF. CDR3 DNA sequence: TGTGCCAGCAGCTTAGGCAGGGGAGGGGATGGCTACACCTTC.

The rearrangement links TRBV28 to TRBJ2-7; D is uncertain. CDR1 and CDR2 from the germline V gene are MDHEN and SYDVKM. This CDR3 has 12 residues. Trimming removed 1 base from V and 6 bases from J, with 7 bases in between. CDR3 sequence reads: CASSLYRTEQYF. CDR3 bases: TGTGCCAGCAGTTTATACAGAACCGAGCAGTACTTC.

The rearrangement uses TRBV5-1 and TRBJ2-1, with D possibly matching TRBD1 (6 bases). Germline assignment: CDR1 SGHRS and CDR2 YFSETQ. V was cut by 0 bases and J by 0 bases, with 10 bases left in between. This CDR3 comprises 16 residues. The CDR3 DNA reads TGCGCCAGCAGCTTGGGGGGGCACAGCTCCTACAATGAGCAGTTCTTC. Translating it yields CASSLGGHSSYNEQFF.

This sequence joins TRBV12-5 and TRBJ2-2; TRBD2 is a possible D gene (6 bases). This CDR3 has 13 residues. CDR1 is LGHNT, CDR2 FRNRAP, per germline. V was trimmed by 5 bases and J by 7 bases, leaving 11 bases between them. As DNA, the CDR3 is TGTGCTAGTGGTCTCACTAGCATCGGGGAGCTGTTTTTT. This encodes CASGLTSIGELFF.

This sequence joins TRBV9 and TRBJ2-1; tentative D call: TRBD2 (5 bases). This CDR3 has 15 residues. Germline V gives CDR1 SGDLS, CDR2 YYNGEE. V lost 0 bases and J 9 bases, leaving 16 bases between the germline ends. The CDR3 bases are TGTGCCAGCAGCGTAGCTAACCTAGCCAAGGGTGAGCAGTTCTTC. It yields the protein CASSVANLAKGEQFF. The variable domain in full, completed from reference TRBV9 and TRBJ2-1, reads DSGVTQTPKHLITATGQRVTLRCSPRSGDLSVYWYQQSLDQGLQFLIQYYNGEERAKGNILERFSAQQFPDLHSELNLSSLELGDSALYFCASSVANLAKGEQFFGPGTRLTVL.

The chain has TRBV11-2 and TRBJ2-5; 9 nucleotides line up with TRBD1. TRBJ2-7 explains the end of the DNA better; the J call may be wrong. This CDR3 is 14 amino acids long. The germline gives CDR1 SGHAT, CDR2 FQNNGV. For the CDR3, the DNA is TGTGCCAGCAGCGACCGGGACAGGGACTACGAGCAGTACTTC. Translated, it gives CASSDRDRDYEQYF.

This clone has a single count. The rearrangement joins TRBV19 to TRBJ2-5, with 9 bases aligning to TRBD1. Looked up from germline, CDR1 is LNHDA and CDR2 is SQIVND (reference sequence). The CDR3 is 15 amino acids. With 6 bases clipped from V and 5 bases from J, the junction kept 10 bases outside the gene matches. CDR3 in DNA: TGTGCCAGTAGAGGTTCGCGACAGGGGGAGGAGACCCAGTACTTC. Translating it yields CASRGSRQGEETQYF.

In its sample, this clone was seen once. The rearrangement uses TRBV30 and TRBJ2-1, with D maybe TRBD2 (5 bases). There are 12 residues in the CDR3. Germline V gives CDR1 GTSNPN, CDR2 SVGIG (reference sequence). In DNA, the CDR3 is TGTGCGGAGCGGAGCTCCTACAATGAGCAGTTCTTC. The encoded protein is CAERSSYNEQFF.

This clone appeared a few times. The chain joins TRBV30 to TRBJ2-3; TRBD2 matches 9 bases. The ends lost 8 bases at V and 1 base at J; junction bases unmatched: 1. From germline, CDR1 is GTSNPN and CDR2 SVGIG (reference sequence). This CDR3 is built from 12 residues. DNA of the CDR3: TGTGCCGCGGGGGGGGGCACAGATACGCAGTATTTT. Its protein is CAAGGGTDTQYF.

This clone was picked up one time. CDR3 DNA sequence: TGCGCCAGCAGCTCCGGGGACAGCTCCTACGAGCAGTACTTC. Residues: CASSSGDSSYEQYF. The V and J genes are TRBV5-1 and TRBJ2-7, with TRBD1 matching 7 bases. Germline V gene lookup returns CDR1 SGHRS and CDR2 YFSETQ. Trimming cost V 3 bases and J 0 bases; bases outside gene matches: 3. CDR3 length equals 14 residues.

This chain uses TRBV7-9 with TRBJ2-5; unclear D gene. With 5 bases removed from V and 0 bases from J, the gap between germline ends came to 13 bases. The V gene's germline CDR1 is SEHNR and CDR2 FQNEAQ (reference sequence). CDR3 length: 15 residues. For the CDR3, the DNA is TGTGCCAGCAGCACGGCTGCTAGTAACCAAGAGACCCAGTACTTC. Amino acids: CASSTAASNQETQYF.

This rearrangement joins TRBV6-6 to TRBJ2-5; TRBD2 might be the D (7 bases). From germline, CDR1 is MNHNY and CDR2 SVGAGI (reference sequence). Trimming left V 4 bases short and J 5 bases short, with 20 bases between. The CDR3 length is 16 residues. The CDR3 nucleotides are TGTGCCAGCAGTTTGGGGAGGGGGAGGGCCAGGGAGACCCAGTACTTC. This encodes CASSLGRGRARETQYF.

The V gene is TRBV2, the J gene TRBJ1-1, with D possibly matching TRBD1 (6 bases). Per the germline V gene, CDR1 is SNHLY and CDR2 is FYNNEI. CDR3 length equals 14 residues. Trimming removed 4 bases at V and 4 bases at J, with 13 bases between. CDR3 amino acids: CASSGQALVTEAFF. In DNA form, the CDR3 reads TGTGCCAGCAGTGGACAGGCGTTGGTCACTGAAGCTTTCTTT.

The chain uses TRBV21-1 and TRBJ2-3; the DNA was not used to check the table's D call, TRBD1. TRBV21-1 is designated a pseudogene. This CDR3 is 16 amino acids long. The CDR3 is CASSKAQGAGTDTQYF. DNA for the CDR3: TGTGCCAGCAGCAAAGCTCAGGGGGCTGGCACAGATACGCAGTATTTT.

The gene calls are TRBV5-1 and TRBJ2-7, with D tentatively TRBD1 (6 bases). Germline values: CDR1 SGHRS, CDR2 YFSETQ. V lost 3 bases, J lost 4 bases, and 17 bases lay in between. The CDR3 extends over 15 amino acids. CDR3 sequence: CASSSPGQGLYEQYF. CDR3 sequence (DNA): TGCGCCAGCAGCTCACCGGGGCAGGGGCTATACGAGCAGTACTTC.

The chain links TRBV19 to TRBJ1-6; 9 nucleotides align to TRBD1. The CDR3 is 15 amino acids. Germline loops: CDR1 LNHDA, CDR2 SQIVND (reference sequence). The J segment lost 8 bases and the V segment lost 5 bases, leaving 7 bases of the junction unmatched. CDR3 nucleotides: TGTGCCAGTAGTCCGTCGGGACAGGGTGATTCACCCCTCCACTTT. Protein sequence: CASSPSGQGDSPLHF.

The chain links TRBV6-6 to TRBJ2-7; a possible D gene is TRBD2 (5 bases). The germline V and J ends were trimmed by 11 bases and 2 bases, with 19 bases remaining between them. The CDR3 totals 14 residues. Germline V CDR1 and CDR2: MNHNY, SVGAGI (reference sequence). The CDR3 sequence is CASQSGTPTYEQYF. As DNA, the CDR3 is TGTGCCTCCCAGAGCGGTACCCCAACCTACGAGCAGTACTTC.

The count of this clone is one. This chain uses TRBV7-8 with TRBJ2-2, with D possibly TRBD2 on 7 matching bases. Trimming shortened V by 2 bases and J by 4 bases, and 14 bases separated the two germline ends. Germline V gene sequence: CDR1 SGHVS, CDR2 FQNEAQ. The CDR3 runs to 16 residues. CDR3 in amino acids: CASSLRPRGRTGELFF. CDR3 in DNA: TGTGCCAGCAGCTTACGTCCGCGGGGGCGCACCGGGGAGCTGTTTTTT. Full variable domain (rest looked up from reference TRBV7-8 and TRBJ2-2): GAGVSQSPRYKVAKRGQDVALRCDPISGHVSLFWYQQALGQGPEFLTYFQNEAQLDKSGLPSDRFFAERPEGSVSTLKIQRTQQEDSAVYLCASSLRPRGRTGELFFGEGSRLTVL.

The chain carries TRBV19 and TRBJ2-6, with TRBD2 matching over 14 bases. Per germline, CDR1 LNHDA and CDR2 SQIVND (reference sequence). Trimming at V came to 6 bases and at J to 12 bases, leaving 4 bases not matched to a gene. The CDR3 runs to 14 residues. The CDR3 region has the DNA TGTGCCAGTAGAGGGACTAGCGGGAGATCCGTCCTGACTTTC. It codes for CASRGTSGRSVLTF. The whole variable domain, filled in from reference TRBV19 and TRBJ2-6, reads DGGITQSPKYLFRKEGQNVTLSCEQNLNHDAMYWYRQDPGQGLRLIYYSQIVNDFQKGDIAEGYSVSREKKESFPLTVTSAQKNPTAFYLCASRGTSGRSVLTFGAGSRLTVL.

V and J are TRBV19 and TRBJ2-7, with unresolved D. V was clipped by 3 bases and J by 2 bases, with 8 bases between them. The CDR3 is 13 amino acids. Germline values: CDR1 LNHDA, CDR2 SQIVND (reference sequence). CDR3 amino acids: CASSISVPYEQYF. The CDR3 DNA is TGTGCCAGTAGTATCTCGGTCCCCTACGAGCAGTACTTC. Using reference TRBV19 and TRBJ2-7 for the parts outside the CDR3, the full variable domain is DGGITQSPKYLFRKEGQNVTLSCEQNLNHDAMYWYRQDPGQGLRLIYYSQIVNDFQKGDIAEGYSVSREKKESFPLTVTSAQKNPTAFYLCASSISVPYEQYFGPGTRLTVT.

This chain uses TRBV7-3 with TRBJ2-3, with D tentatively TRBD2 (5 bases). The CDR3 runs 14 residues. Trimming removed 0 bases from V and 3 bases from J, with 7 bases in between. The germline V gene encodes CDR1 SGHTA and CDR2 FQGTGA. The CDR3 nucleotides are TGTGCCAGCAGCTTAACCATAGCGACAGATACGCAGTATTTT. As protein: CASSLTIATDTQYF.